A single sample gave rise to the 21 T cell receptor beta chains below, sequenced in a study of blood T cell repertoires in COVID-19. Using immunoSEQ multiplex PCR, the repertoire was profiled, and TCRdb retains in-frame clones only, with some absent. The repertoire holds roughly 100,000 clones, with about 90% as singletons. Sequencing was carried out using peripheral blood. The receptor set was obtained from a young man with COVID-19, enrolled during active disease.

The chain carries TRBV3-1 (or the pseudogene TRBV3-2) and TRBJ2-1; 10 bases fit TRBD2. The CDR3 length is 17 residues. Per germline, CDR1 LGHDT and CDR2 YNNKEL (reference sequence). With V trimmed by 0 bases and J by 7 bases, 9 bases remained unmatched. The CDR3 DNA follows: TGTGCCAGCAGCCAAGATTTTTTAGCGGGAGGATGGAATGAGCAGTTCTTC. Its translation: CASSQDFLAGGWNEQFF.

As for this clone: Compared with germline, one end of the junction differs, possibly owing to a read error. The chain couples TRBV2 to TRBJ1-5; 8 bases are shared with TRBD1. The CDR3 spans 15 residues. CDR1 SNHLY and CDR2 FYNNEI come from the germline V gene. The CDR3 sequence is CASTSTGGSNQSQHF. CDR3 nucleotide sequence: TGTGCCAGCACGTCTACAGGGGGTAGCAATCAGTCCCAGCATTTT.

There are a few counts of this clone. This chain connects TRBV9 to TRBJ1-3; D call uncertain. V dropped 0 bases and J dropped 2 bases, with 9 bases sitting between them. The CDR3 has 15 residues. The V gene's germline CDR1 is SGDLS and CDR2 YYNGEE. CDR3 protein: CASSVGPTAGNTIYF. CDR3 nucleotide sequence: TGTGCCAGCAGCGTAGGGCCCACAGCTGGAAACACCATATATTTT.

The V and J genes are TRBV30 and TRBJ1-2, with a tentative D call TRBD1 (6 bases). Trimming cost V 0 bases and J 9 bases, with 8 bases left between them. Germline V gene data show CDR1 as GTSNPN and CDR2 as SVGIG (reference sequence). This CDR3 contains 11 residues. CDR3 sequence reads: CAWSVQGSYTF. Here the CDR3 DNA reads TGTGCCTGGAGTGTACAGGGCAGCTACACCTTC. Complete variable domain (other parts from reference TRBV30 and TRBJ1-2): SQTIHQWPATLVQPVGSPLSLECTVEGTSNPNLYWYRQAAGRGLQLLFYSVGIGQISSEVPQNLSASRPQDRQFILSSKKLLLSDSGFYLCAWSVQGSYTFGSGTRLTVV.

The J gene is TRBJ1-2, the V gene TRBV11-2; no definite D call. The CDR3 loop spans 16 amino acids. Trimming stripped 3 bases from V and 3 bases from J, with 17 bases between. Germline V gene data show CDR1 as SGHAT and CDR2 as FQNNGV. The CDR3 spells CASSFLRVADDYGYTF. As DNA, the CDR3 is TGTGCCAGCAGCTTTCTGAGGGTCGCAGATGACTATGGCTACACCTTC.

The rearrangement joins TRBV5-4 to TRBJ2-7; TRBD2 matches 11 bases. With V trimmed by 4 bases and J by 3 bases, 3 bases remained unmatched. Germline loops: CDR1 SGHNT, CDR2 YYREEE (reference sequence). This CDR3 is 14 amino acids long. CDR3 coding DNA: TGTGCCAGCAGCCACGGGACTAGCGGCTACGAGCAGTACTTC. Its translation is CASSHGTSGYEQYF. Full variable domain (rest looked up from reference TRBV5-4 and TRBJ2-7): ETGVTQSPTHLIKTRGQQVTLRCSSQSGHNTVSWYQQALGQGPQFIFQYYREEENGRGNFPPRFSGLQFPNYSSELNVNALELDDSALYLCASSHGTSGYEQYFGPGTRLTVT.

The CDR3: CASSQEGGTRYEQYF. In nucleotides, the CDR3 is TGTGCCAGCAGCCAAGAGGGGGGGACTCGGTACGAGCAGTACTTC. This rearrangement joins TRBV3-1 (or the pseudogene TRBV3-2) to TRBJ2-7, with 7 bases that match TRBD2. Trimming at V came to 0 bases and at J to 4 bases, leaving 6 bases not matched to a gene. The CDR3 has 15 amino acids. Germline CDR1 reads LGHDT; CDR2 reads YNNKEL (reference sequence).

This rearrangement joins TRBV3-1 (or the pseudogene TRBV3-2) to TRBJ1-6; a possible D gene is TRBD1 (5 bases). Per germline, CDR1 LGHDT and CDR2 YNNKEL (reference sequence). Trimming took 4 bases from V and 5 from J, leaving 9 bases between them. The CDR3 sequence is 14 residues long. The CDR3 coding sequence is TGTGCCAGCAGCCTGGGACTTAATAATTCACCCCTCCACTTT. This translates into CASSLGLNNSPLHF.

The genes are TRBV30 and TRBJ1-2; D is uncertain. Germline values: CDR1 GTSNPN, CDR2 SVGIG (reference sequence). The CDR3 loop spans 9 amino acids. Trimming removed 7 bases from V and 3 bases from J, with 3 bases in between. The CDR3 DNA is TGTGCCTCATACTATGGCTACACCTTC. Residues: CASYYGYTF.

The V and J genes are TRBV29-1 and TRBJ1-3; a possible D gene is TRBD1 (5 bases). In germline, CDR1 is SQVTM, CDR2 ANQGSEA. This CDR3 has 14 amino acids. The V end was cut by 6 bases, the J end by 0 bases, with 12 bases between. The CDR3 is CSVVRVGSGNTIYF. CDR3 in DNA: TGCAGCGTAGTCAGGGTCGGCTCTGGAAACACCATATATTTT.

This chain connects TRBV29-1 to TRBJ1-4; possibly TRBD1 for D (6 bases). The CDR3 is made up of 13 amino acids. Germline CDR1 reads SQVTM; CDR2 reads ANQGSEA. V lost 4 bases and J 10 bases, leaving 16 bases between the germline ends. The CDR3 DNA follows: TGCAGCGTTGCACAGGGCGATGTCGGAAAACTGTTTTTT. This sequence encodes CSVAQGDVGKLFF.

This chain links TRBV27 with TRBJ1-1; perhaps TRBD1 as D (5 bases). The CDR3 is made up of 13 amino acids. Trimming cost V 1 base and J 7 bases, with 10 bases left between them. From germline, CDR1 is MNHEY and CDR2 SMNVEV (reference sequence). The DNA for the CDR3 is TGTGCCAGCAGTTTATGGGGGGGTGGTGAAGCTTTCTTT. It specifies CASSLWGGGEAFF.

V is TRBV28 and J is TRBJ2-6; TRBD2 agrees at 7 bases. V was pared by 4 bases and J by 3 bases, with 3 bases of the junction left unmatched. This CDR3 comprises 15 residues. Germline CDR1 reads MDHEN; CDR2 reads SYDVKM. CDR3 sequence (DNA): TGTGCCAGCAGTTCTCCTAGCGGTGGGGCCAACGTCCTGACTTTC. Translated: CASSSPSGGANVLTF.

The gene calls are TRBV30 and TRBJ2-3, with D possibly TRBD2 on 5 matching bases. This CDR3 is 15 amino acids long. Germline CDR1 is GTSNPN and CDR2 is SVGIG (reference sequence). V lost 6 bases, J lost 1 base, and 17 bases lay in between. The CDR3 is CACALWSGGTDTQYF. The CDR3 DNA follows: TGTGCCTGTGCCCTTTGGAGCGGAGGCACAGATACGCAGTATTTT. Drawing the rest from reference TRBV30 and TRBJ2-3, the complete variable domain is SQTIHQWPATLVQPVGSPLSLECTVEGTSNPNLYWYRQAAGRGLQLLFYSVGIGQISSEVPQNLSASRPQDRQFILSSKKLLLSDSGFYLCACALWSGGTDTQYFGPGTRLTVL.

V is TRBV5-8 and J is TRBJ2-7, with 8 bases fitting TRBD1. This CDR3 has 13 residues. Germline CDR1 reads SGHTS; CDR2 reads YDEGEE. V shed 4 bases and J 4 bases; nucleotides not matched to a gene: 4. The CDR3 reads CASSLTGGYEQYF. The CDR3 DNA sequence: TGTGCCAGCAGCCTTACAGGGGGGTACGAGCAGTACTTC.

The rearrangement uses TRBV3-1 (or the pseudogene TRBV3-2) and TRBJ2-5; no clear D gene. Trimming pared 1 base from V and 3 bases from J, leaving 9 bases between. This CDR3 has 14 residues. CDR1 and CDR2 from the germline V gene are LGHDT and YNNKEL (reference sequence). The CDR3 region has the DNA TGTGCCAGCAGCCAAGTCGCTATGGAAGAGACCCAGTACTTC. Encoded protein: CASSQVAMEETQYF.

This clone showed up just once. Here the CDR3 DNA reads TGTGCCAGCAGGGAGATAGCGGGAGGGCCAGTAGAGCAGTTCTTC. Translation gives CASREIAGGPVEQFF. The rearrangement joins TRBV27 to TRBJ2-1; TRBD2 matches 11 bases. Germline lookup yields CDR1 MNHEY and CDR2 SMNVEV (reference sequence). The CDR3 length is 15 residues. J lost 10 bases, V lost 6 bases, and 11 bases had no gene match.

The chain combines TRBV7-2 with TRBJ2-7; TRBD2 agrees at 8 bases. The CDR3 loop spans 17 amino acids. Trimming removed 2 bases from V and 5 bases from J; junction bases left unmatched: 14. Germline values: CDR1 SGHTA, CDR2 FQGNSA. CDR3 DNA: TGTGCCAGCAGCTTAAGGGCACTTGCGGGAGGTGTCAACGAGCAGTACTTC. Protein: CASSLRALAGGVNEQYF.

The chain carries TRBV7-8 and TRBJ2-1; unclear D gene. V was cut by 3 bases and J by 6 bases, with 9 bases left in between. The V gene's germline CDR1 is SGHVS and CDR2 FQNEAQ. The CDR3 loop spans 13 amino acids. Here the CDR3 reads CASSFYLSNEQFF. The CDR3 DNA reads as TGTGCCAGCAGCTTCTATCTCTCCAATGAGCAGTTCTTC.

The CDR3 reads CASSPAVPLAGAGDTQYF. The CDR3 DNA reads as TGTGCCAGCAGCCCAGCCGTCCCTCTAGCGGGAGCAGGCGATACGCAGTATTTT. The gene calls are TRBV7-9 and TRBJ2-3; TRBD2 matches 10 bases. After removal of 5 bases from V and 6 bases from J, the junction contained 17 bases not matched to a gene. CDR3 length: 18 amino acids. The germline CDR1 and CDR2 sequences are SEHNR and FQNEAQ (reference sequence).

The J gene is TRBJ2-2, the V gene TRBV18; 8 bases line up with TRBD1. V shed 0 bases and J 1 base; nucleotides not matched to a gene: 4. The CDR3 has 17 amino acids. Germline V lookup: CDR1 KGHSH, CDR2 LQKENI. For the CDR3, the DNA is TGTGCCAGCTCACCACCGGGCACAGGGGGGAACACCGGGGAGCTGTTTTTT. This sequence encodes CASSPPGTGGNTGELFF.